This entry features one T cell receptor (beta chain) sequence. This CDR3 spans 15 amino acids. V gave up 3 bases and J gave up 6 bases, with 16 bases separating them. CDR1 SGHDT and CDR2 YYEEEE come from the germline V gene. The sample's treatment: some 19 received Ad26.COV2.S at low or high dose, single or two shots; five or six received placebo; per-sample allocation not given. Samples came from day 63 after the first vaccine or placebo injection. This specimen comes from a study of Ad26.COV2.S vaccination and SARS-CoV-2 variants. Method: immunoSEQ multiplex PCR; TCRdb's copy keeps in-frame clones and lacks some. Among over 400,000 clones listed, 92% were seen once.

The source material was peripheral blood, sampled in a trial of Ad26.COV2.S vaccine versus placebo. The clonotype comes from a person between 18 and 59 years old who received the Ad26.COV2.S COVID-19 vaccine or a placebo. The chain couples TRBV5-6 to TRBJ2-4; tentatively, D is TRBD2 (6 bases). The CDR3 spells CASSWRDGGGNIQYF. The DNA of the CDR3 is TGTGCCAGCAGCTGGAGGGACGGTGGGGGAAACATTCAGTACTTC.